What follows is one T cell receptor (beta chain) and its context. This record belongs to a study of shared clonotypes between healthy human individuals. Measured with immunoSEQ multiplex PCR; TCRdb has only the in-frame clones, and not every one. The data hold some 2.3 million clones, with 90% to 95% observed a single time. This CDR3 region has 13 residues. Germline V gives CDR1 MNHEY, CDR2 SVGAGI. The ends were cut back, 5 bases at V and 4 bases at J, with 9 bases in the middle. The chain links TRBV6-5 to TRBJ1-5; no clear D gene. The receptor was derived from a young man in good health. Some clones in this sample may be carry-over from other donors' samples. The sequenced sample was naive CD4+ T cells from PBMCs. Sample subset: CD45RA+ positively selected. The chain's CDR3 is CASSPLWNQPQHF. In DNA form, the CDR3 reads TGTGCCAGCAGTCCCCTCTGGAATCAGCCCCAGCATTTT.